Listed here are 18 T cell receptor beta chains from one sample, sequenced in a study of cytomegalovirus exposure and HLA in healthy donors. The PCR contained 60 Vbeta and 13 Jbeta primers. Data came from immunoSEQ multiplex PCR; TCRdb stores just in-frame clones and leaves some out. Counted here are 150,000 or so clones, 76% occurring once; the ten biggest clones make up roughly 0.82%. Sequencing was performed on PBMCs. Receptors were obtained from a female donor in good health and CMV-seronegative.

The chain carries TRBV7-9 and TRBJ2-6; TRBD2 is a possible D gene (5 bases). V lost 4 bases to trimming and J lost 1 base, with 11 bases between them. This CDR3 comprises 16 residues. CDR1 and CDR2 from the germline V gene are SEHNR and FQNEAQ (reference sequence). The CDR3, as DNA: TGTGCCAGCAGCTCCGGACGGGGATCTGGGGCCAACGTCCTGACTTTC. Encoded protein: CASSSGRGSGANVLTF.

Only a few counts were recorded for this clone. The chain combines TRBV5-1 with TRBJ2-3; no clear D. The CDR3 is 14 amino acids. Germline V gene lookup returns CDR1 SGHRS and CDR2 YFSETQ. V lost 4 bases to trimming and J lost 1 base, with 10 bases between them. The CDR3, as DNA: TGCGCCAGCAGCCGATCGGGTGGCACAGATACGCAGTATTTT. Amino acid sequence: CASSRSGGTDTQYF. The whole variable domain, remainder taken from reference TRBV5-1 and TRBJ2-3, is KAGVTQTPRYLIKTRGQQVTLSCSPISGHRSVSWYQQTPGQGLQFLFEYFSETQRNKGNFPGRFSGRQFSNSRSEMNVSTLELGDSALYLCASSRSGGTDTQYFGPGTRLTVL.

V and J are TRBV9 and TRBJ1-1; possible D gene TRBD1, 5 bases. The CDR3 contains 14 residues. The V and J ends lost 0 bases and 6 bases respectively, with 12 bases between them. The germline gives CDR1 SGDLS, CDR2 YYNGEE. CDR3 nucleotide sequence: TGTGCCAGCAGCGTAGACGGGGGGAGCGCTGAAGCTTTCTTT. Translated: CASSVDGGSAEAFF.

V gene TRBV14 combines with J gene TRBJ2-5; D is unclear. V lost 4 bases to trimming and J lost 7 bases, with 10 bases between them. Germline V gives CDR1 SGHDN, CDR2 FVKESK. The CDR3 length is 12 residues. The CDR3 loop reads CASSPERGTQYF. In DNA form, the CDR3 reads TGTGCCAGCAGCCCCGAGCGAGGGACCCAGTACTTC.

The chain couples TRBV7-8 to TRBJ1-5; TRBD1 matches at 9 bases. Germline V gene sequence: CDR1 SGHVS, CDR2 FQNEAQ. Trimming took 2 bases from V and 0 from J; bases not matched to a gene: 8. The CDR3 contains 18 residues. The CDR3 nucleotides read TGTGCCAGCAGCTTATCACAGGGGGCCCGGTATAGCAATCAGCCCCAGCATTTT. It encodes CASSLSQGARYSNQPQHF. The full variable domain, in which reference TRBV7-8 and TRBJ1-5 provide the parts outside the CDR3, is GAGVSQSPRYKVAKRGQDVALRCDPISGHVSLFWYQQALGQGPEFLTYFQNEAQLDKSGLPSDRFFAERPEGSVSTLKIQRTQQEDSAVYLCASSLSQGARYSNQPQHFGDGTRLSIL.

The chain recombines TRBV19 with TRBJ2-1, with a weak D call TRBD2 (7 bases). V dropped 8 bases and J dropped 14 bases, with 19 bases sitting between them. Germline assignment: CDR1 LNHDA and CDR2 SQIVND (reference sequence). The CDR3 runs to 12 residues. DNA of the CDR3: TGTGCCAGTGGGAAAGGGGGGAGGGCCGAGTTCTTC. Encoded protein: CASGKGGRAEFF.

The chain is built from TRBV5-4 and TRBJ2-7, with TRBD1 as a possible D gene (5 bases). V was pared by 3 bases and J by 9 bases, with 19 bases between. The germline CDR1 and CDR2 sequences are SGHNT and YYREEE (reference sequence). The CDR3 sequence is 14 residues long. The DNA for the CDR3 is TGTGCCAGCAGCTCCGGCCCAGAAAAAAGGGGGCAGTACTTC. This codes for CASSSGPEKRGQYF.

V gene TRBV28 combines with J gene TRBJ1-2; D is uncertain. The V end was cut by 6 bases, the J end by 4 bases, with 9 bases between. The germline gives CDR1 MDHEN, CDR2 SYDVKM. The CDR3 is made up of 12 amino acids. The CDR3 bases are TGTGCCAGCAGCCGTTTATCCTATGGCTACACCTTC. Translation gives CASSRLSYGYTF.

J is TRBJ2-7 and V is TRBV2, with TRBD1 as a possible D gene (6 bases). The CDR3 loop spans 13 amino acids. The germline V and J ends were trimmed by 6 bases and 4 bases, with 13 bases remaining between them. CDR1 is SNHLY and CDR2 is FYNNEI in the germline V gene. The CDR3 spells CASRGAFGYEQYF. CDR3 bases: TGTGCCAGCAGGGGGGCTTTCGGGTACGAGCAGTACTTC.

The chain combines TRBV7-2 with TRBJ2-7, with 9 nucleotides matching TRBD2. The CDR3 extends over 15 amino acids. V gave up 4 bases and J gave up 3 bases; unmatched junction bases: 7. Germline values: CDR1 SGHTA, CDR2 FQGNSA. The CDR3 sequence is CASSSPGGGGYEQYF. For the CDR3, the DNA is TGTGCCAGCAGCTCCCCAGGCGGGGGGGGCTACGAGCAGTACTTC.

V and J are TRBV5-6 and TRBJ1-5, with TRBD1 matching 7 bases. Germline V CDR1 and CDR2: SGHDT, YYEEEE. Trimming removed 0 bases from V and 10 bases from J; junction bases left unmatched: 7. This CDR3 spans 14 amino acids. The DNA for the CDR3 is TGTGCCAGCAGCTTGGGTGCAGGGGGAACACCCCAGCATTTT. Its translation is CASSLGAGGTPQHF.

This clone was detected once. The chain employs TRBV30 and TRBJ2-7, with a possible D match to TRBD2 (5 bases). The ends were cut back, 2 bases at V and 3 bases at J, with 17 bases in the middle. Per germline, CDR1 GTSNPN and CDR2 SVGIG (reference sequence). CDR3 length equals 15 residues. CDR3 in DNA: TGTGCCTGGAGTCTTTCCCTTGGACTCGGCTACGAGCAGTACTTC. Its translation: CAWSLSLGLGYEQYF.

The gene calls are TRBV28 and TRBJ1-4; 7 nucleotides match TRBD1. The CDR3 covers 19 residues. J gave up 4 bases and V 4 bases, and 18 bases lay outside the gene matches. Germline CDR1 MDHEN, CDR2 SYDVKM. Here the CDR3 DNA reads TGTGCCAGCAGTTCCCGTAGACAGGGCCCTAGGGGTCATAATGAAAAACTGTTTTTT. Its translation: CASSSRRQGPRGHNEKLFF. Full variable domain (outside the CDR3, taken from reference TRBV28 and TRBJ1-4): DVKVTQSSRYLVKRTGEKVFLECVQDMDHENMFWYRQDPGLGLRLIYFSYDVKMKEKGDIPEGYSVSREKKERFSLILESASTNQTSMYLCASSSRRQGPRGHNEKLFFGSGTQLSVL.

This clone was detected a few times. The rearrangement joins TRBV25-1 to TRBJ2-5; tentative D call: TRBD2 (6 bases). CDR1 MGHDK and CDR2 SYGVNS come from the germline V gene. The length of the CDR3 is 15 residues. Trimming cost V 3 bases and J 5 bases, with 16 bases left between them. The CDR3 nucleotides are TGTGCCAGCAGTGATTGGGGGGTCCTTCAGGAGACCCAGTACTTC. Encoded protein: CASSDWGVLQETQYF.

V and J are TRBV7-3 and TRBJ2-7; D may be TRBD1 (5 bases). Deletions cut 5 bases from V and 6 bases from J, with 8 bases between. Germline V lookup: CDR1 SGHTA, CDR2 FQGTGA. This CDR3 is built from 11 residues. This chain's CDR3 is CASSQGGEQYF. CDR3 DNA sequence: TGTGCCAGCAGCCAGGGTGGCGAGCAGTACTTC. Based on the CDR3 plus reference TRBV7-3 and TRBJ2-7, the full variable domain is GAGVSQTPSNKVTEKGKYVELRCDPISGHTALYWYRQSLGQGPEFLIYFQGTGAADDSGLPNDRFFAVRPEGSVSTLKIQRTERGDSAVYLCASSQGGEQYFGPGTRLTVT.

V usage is TRBV4-1 and J usage is TRBJ2-3; 9 bases are a match to TRBD1. Germline assignment: CDR1 MGHRA and CDR2 YSYEKL. The ends lost 1 base at V and 9 bases at J; junction bases unmatched: 14. There are 17 residues in the CDR3. CDR3 nucleotide sequence: TGCGCCAGCAGCCAAGTCGCGACAGGGGGACCCCATAGAACGCAGTATTTT. Residues: CASSQVATGGPHRTQYF.

The rearrangement joins TRBV7-8 to TRBJ2-3, with D possibly matching TRBD2 (7 bases). The CDR3 consists of 16 residues. CDR1 SGHVS and CDR2 FQNEAQ come from the germline V gene. The V end was cut by 4 bases, the J end by 5 bases, with 19 bases between. This CDR3 is CASSYGAGRGIDTQYF. The CDR3 bases are TGTGCCAGCAGCTACGGGGCGGGGAGGGGGATAGATACGCAGTATTTT. The variable domain in full, completed from reference TRBV7-8 and TRBJ2-3, reads GAGVSQSPRYKVAKRGQDVALRCDPISGHVSLFWYQQALGQGPEFLTYFQNEAQLDKSGLPSDRFFAERPEGSVSTLKIQRTQQEDSAVYLCASSYGAGRGIDTQYFGPGTRLTVL.

This chain joins TRBV27 and TRBJ2-1; a possible D gene is TRBD2 (5 bases). CDR3 size: 12 residues. Germline V gives CDR1 MNHEY, CDR2 SMNVEV (reference sequence). Trimming stripped 1 base from V and 8 bases from J, with 6 bases between. CDR3 bases: TGTGCCAGCAGTTTATTCGGGGATGAGCAGTTCTTC. The encoded protein is CASSLFGDEQFF.